This entry describes one TCR beta chain. Its cognate antigen is unknown. TCRdb keeps only in-frame clones here, not all; method: immunoSEQ multiplex PCR. The sample gives under 150,000 clones, less than 90% of which show up once; about 8% is in the top ten. The data derive from a study of identifying expanded T cells in peripheral blood. V was trimmed by 1 base and J by 4 bases, leaving 5 bases between them. Per germline, CDR1 SGHVS and CDR2 FQNEAQ. This CDR3 has 13 residues. Study-level results: Variance in clone template counts between approximately two-week samples significantly increased with total template count across all healthy donors.

The V call is TRBV7-8, the J call TRBJ1-5; no firm D call. This sequence was found in a person aged 18 to 75 in good health. Sequencing was performed on blood. The DNA of the CDR3 is TGTGCCAGCAGCTTAGTCCTGAATCAGCCCCAGCATTTT. It translates to CASSLVLNQPQHF.